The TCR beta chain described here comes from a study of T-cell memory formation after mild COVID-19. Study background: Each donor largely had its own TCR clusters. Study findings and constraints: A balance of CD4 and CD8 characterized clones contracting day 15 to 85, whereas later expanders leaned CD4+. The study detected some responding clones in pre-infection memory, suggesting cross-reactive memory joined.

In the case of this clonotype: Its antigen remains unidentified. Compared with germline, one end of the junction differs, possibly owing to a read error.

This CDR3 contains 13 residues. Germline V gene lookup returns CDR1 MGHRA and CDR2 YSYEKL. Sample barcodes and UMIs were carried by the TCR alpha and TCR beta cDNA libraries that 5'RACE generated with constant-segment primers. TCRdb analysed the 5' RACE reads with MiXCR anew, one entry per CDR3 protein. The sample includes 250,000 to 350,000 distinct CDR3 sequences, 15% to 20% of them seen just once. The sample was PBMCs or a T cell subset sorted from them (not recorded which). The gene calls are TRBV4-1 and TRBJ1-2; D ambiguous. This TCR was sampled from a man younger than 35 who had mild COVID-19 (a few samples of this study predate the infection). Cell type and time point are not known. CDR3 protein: CASSPWLGYVYTF. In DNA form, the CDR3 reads TGCGCCAGCAGCCCATGGCTCGGCTATGTCTACACCTTC.